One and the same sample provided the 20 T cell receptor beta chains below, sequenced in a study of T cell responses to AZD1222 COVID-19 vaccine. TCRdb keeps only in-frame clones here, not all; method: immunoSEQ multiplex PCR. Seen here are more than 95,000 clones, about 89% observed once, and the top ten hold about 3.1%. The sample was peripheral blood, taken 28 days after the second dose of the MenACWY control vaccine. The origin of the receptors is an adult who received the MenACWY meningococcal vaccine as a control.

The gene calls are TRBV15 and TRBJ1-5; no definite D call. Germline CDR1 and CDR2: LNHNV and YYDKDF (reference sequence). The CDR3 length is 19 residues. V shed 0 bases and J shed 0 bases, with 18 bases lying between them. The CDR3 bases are TGTGCCACCAGCAGAGATAGGACCCTCCTAAAGAATAGCAATCAGCCCCAGCATTTT. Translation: CATSRDRTLLKNSNQPQHF.

The CDR3 loop is CASSYLFPGQGGSYEQYF. The CDR3 nucleotides are TGTGCCAGCAGTTACCTATTCCCGGGACAGGGTGGCTCCTACGAGCAGTACTTC. The chain combines TRBV6-2 or TRBV6-3 with TRBJ2-7, with 9 positions matching TRBD1. V dropped 2 bases and J dropped 0; count of bases not matched to a gene: 11. The CDR3 spans 18 residues. From germline, CDR1 is MNHEY and CDR2 SVGEGT.

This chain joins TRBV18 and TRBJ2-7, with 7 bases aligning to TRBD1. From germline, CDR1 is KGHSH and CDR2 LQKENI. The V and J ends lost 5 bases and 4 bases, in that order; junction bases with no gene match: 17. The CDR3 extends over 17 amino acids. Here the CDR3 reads CASSSGAKQGKGYEQYF. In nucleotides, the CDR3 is TGTGCCAGCTCATCAGGAGCGAAACAGGGGAAAGGGTACGAGCAGTACTTC. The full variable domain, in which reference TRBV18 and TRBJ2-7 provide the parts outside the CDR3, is NAGVMQNPRHLVRRRGQEARLRCSPMKGHSHVYWYRQLPEEGLKFMVYLQKENIIDESGMPKERFSAEFPKEGPSILRIQQVVRGDSAAYFCASSSGAKQGKGYEQYFGPGTRLTVT.

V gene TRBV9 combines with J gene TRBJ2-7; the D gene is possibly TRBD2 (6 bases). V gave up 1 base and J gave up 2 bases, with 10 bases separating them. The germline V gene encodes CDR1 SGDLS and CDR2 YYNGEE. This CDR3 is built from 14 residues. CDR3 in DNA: TGTGCCAGCAGCGTAAGGGCGGGGCCCTACGAGCAGTACTTC. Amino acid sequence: CASSVRAGPYEQYF. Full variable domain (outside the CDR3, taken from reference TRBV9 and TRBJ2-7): DSGVTQTPKHLITATGQRVTLRCSPRSGDLSVYWYQQSLDQGLQFLIQYYNGEERAKGNILERFSAQQFPDLHSELNLSSLELGDSALYFCASSVRAGPYEQYFGPGTRLTVT.

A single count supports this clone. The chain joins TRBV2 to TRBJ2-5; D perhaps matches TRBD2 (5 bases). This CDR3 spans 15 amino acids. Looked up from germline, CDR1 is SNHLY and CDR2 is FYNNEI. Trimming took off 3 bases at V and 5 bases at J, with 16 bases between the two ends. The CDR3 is CASSEVSAGVETQYF. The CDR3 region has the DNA TGTGCCAGCAGTGAGGTGTCCGCCGGGGTGGAGACCCAGTACTTC.

CDR3 in DNA: TGCGCCAGCAGCCAAGTGGACAGGGGGGCAGGTGAAAAACTGTTTTTT. This translates into CASSQVDRGAGEKLFF. The rearrangement links TRBV4-1 to TRBJ1-4; TRBD1 matches 10 bases. Trimming at V came to 1 base and at J to 7 bases, leaving 6 bases not matched to a gene. The V gene's germline CDR1 is MGHRA and CDR2 YSYEKL. The CDR3 loop spans 16 amino acids.

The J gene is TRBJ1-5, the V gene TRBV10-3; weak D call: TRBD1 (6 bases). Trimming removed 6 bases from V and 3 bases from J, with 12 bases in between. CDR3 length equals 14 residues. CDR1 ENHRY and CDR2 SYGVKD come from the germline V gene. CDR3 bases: TGTGCCATCAGAGCCGGGACAAACAATCAGCCCCAGCATTTT. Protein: CAIRAGTNNQPQHF.

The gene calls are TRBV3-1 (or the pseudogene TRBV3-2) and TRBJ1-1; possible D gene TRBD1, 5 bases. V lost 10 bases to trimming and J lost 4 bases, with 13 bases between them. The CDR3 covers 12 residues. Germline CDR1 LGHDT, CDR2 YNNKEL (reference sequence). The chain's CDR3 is CATSGGGTEAFF. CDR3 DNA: TGTGCCACCTCCGGCGGGGGCACTGAAGCTTTCTTT.

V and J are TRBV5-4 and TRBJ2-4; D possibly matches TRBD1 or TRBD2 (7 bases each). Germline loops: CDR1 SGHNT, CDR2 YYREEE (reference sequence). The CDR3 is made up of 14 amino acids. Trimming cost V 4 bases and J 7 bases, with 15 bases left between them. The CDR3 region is CASSANRGGNIQYF. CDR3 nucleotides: TGTGCCAGCAGCGCGAACAGGGGAGGGAACATTCAGTACTTC.

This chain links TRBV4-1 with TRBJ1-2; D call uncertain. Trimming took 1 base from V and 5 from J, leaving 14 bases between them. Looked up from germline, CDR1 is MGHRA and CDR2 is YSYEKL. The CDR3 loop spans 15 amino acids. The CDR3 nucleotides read TGCGCCAGCAGCCAAGCCAAGGGTACCATATATGGCTACACCTTC. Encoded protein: CASSQAKGTIYGYTF.

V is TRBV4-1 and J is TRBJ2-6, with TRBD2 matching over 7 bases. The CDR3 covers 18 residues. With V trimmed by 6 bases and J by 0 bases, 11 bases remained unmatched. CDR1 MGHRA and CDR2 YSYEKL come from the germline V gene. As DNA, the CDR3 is TGCGCCAGCAGTCCGATAACTAGCGCCGTCTCTGGGGCCAACGTCCTGACTTTC. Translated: CASSPITSAVSGANVLTF.

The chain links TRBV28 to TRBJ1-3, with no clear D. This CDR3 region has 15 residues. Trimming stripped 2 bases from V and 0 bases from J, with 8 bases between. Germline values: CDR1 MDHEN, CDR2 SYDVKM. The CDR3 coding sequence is TGTGCCAGCAGTTTAAGAGGGAACTCTGGAAACACCATATATTTT. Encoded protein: CASSLRGNSGNTIYF.

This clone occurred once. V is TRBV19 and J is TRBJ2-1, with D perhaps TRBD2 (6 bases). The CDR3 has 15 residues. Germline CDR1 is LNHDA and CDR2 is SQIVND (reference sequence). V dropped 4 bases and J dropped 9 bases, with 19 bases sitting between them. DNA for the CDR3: TGTGCCAGTAGTACCCTCTCCGGGACTCGGGTTGAGCAGTTCTTC. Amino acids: CASSTLSGTRVEQFF.

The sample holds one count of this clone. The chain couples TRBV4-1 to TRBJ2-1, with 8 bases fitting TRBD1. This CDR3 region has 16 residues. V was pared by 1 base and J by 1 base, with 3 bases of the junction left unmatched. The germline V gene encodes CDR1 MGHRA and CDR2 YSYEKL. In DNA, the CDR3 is TGCGCCAGCAGCCAAGGGGACAGGTTTTCCTACAATGAGCAGTTCTTC. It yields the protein CASSQGDRFSYNEQFF.

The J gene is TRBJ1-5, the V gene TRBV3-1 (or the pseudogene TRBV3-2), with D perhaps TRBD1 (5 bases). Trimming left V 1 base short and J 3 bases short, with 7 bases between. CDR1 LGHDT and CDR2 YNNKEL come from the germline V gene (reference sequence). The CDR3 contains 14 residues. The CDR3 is CASSQAGLNQPQHF. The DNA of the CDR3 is TGTGCCAGCAGCCAAGCAGGGCTCAATCAGCCCCAGCATTTT.

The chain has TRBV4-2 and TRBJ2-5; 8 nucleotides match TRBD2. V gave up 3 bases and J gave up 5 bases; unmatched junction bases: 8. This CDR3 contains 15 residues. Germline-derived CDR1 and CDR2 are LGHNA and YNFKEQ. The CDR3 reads CASSHNPAGDETQYF. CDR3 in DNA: TGTGCCAGCAGCCACAACCCAGCGGGGGATGAGACCCAGTACTTC.

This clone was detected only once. The CDR3 is CASSLGQHTGELFF. The CDR3 DNA sequence: TGTGCCAGCAGCTTGGGACAGCACACCGGGGAGCTGTTTTTT. The chain links TRBV11-2 to TRBJ2-2, with TRBD1 matching over 7 bases. Germline V CDR1 and CDR2: SGHAT, FQNNGV. This CDR3 is built from 14 residues. J gave up 3 bases and V 3 bases, and 1 base lay outside the gene matches.

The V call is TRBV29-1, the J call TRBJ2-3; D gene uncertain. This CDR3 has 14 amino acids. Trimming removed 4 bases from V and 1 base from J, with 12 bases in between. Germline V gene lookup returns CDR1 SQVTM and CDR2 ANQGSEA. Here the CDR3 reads CSVAGLEGTDTQYF. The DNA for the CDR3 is TGCAGCGTTGCTGGCCTCGAGGGCACAGATACGCAGTATTTT.

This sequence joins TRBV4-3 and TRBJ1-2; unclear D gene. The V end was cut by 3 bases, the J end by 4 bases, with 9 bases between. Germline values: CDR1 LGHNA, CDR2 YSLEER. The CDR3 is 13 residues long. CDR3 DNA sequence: TGCGCCAGCAGCCATGACCGAATCTATGGCTACACCTTC. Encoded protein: CASSHDRIYGYTF.

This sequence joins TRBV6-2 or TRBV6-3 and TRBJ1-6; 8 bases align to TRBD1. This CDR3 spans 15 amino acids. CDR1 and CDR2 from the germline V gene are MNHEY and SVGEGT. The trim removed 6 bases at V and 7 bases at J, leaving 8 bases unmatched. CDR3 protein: CASSLDRVSNSPLHF. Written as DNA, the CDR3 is TGTGCCAGCAGCTTGGACAGGGTTAGCAATTCACCCCTCCACTTT.